The TCR beta chain under discussion was sequenced for a study of response to subunit inactivated influenza vaccine. Findings and caveats of the study: It was the authors' suggestion that each seasonal influenza vaccination recruits few new T cells.

The ends were cut back, 6 bases at V and 1 base at J, with 12 bases in the middle. Germline assignment: CDR1 MNHEY and CDR2 SVGEGT. The CDR3 has 14 amino acids. TCRdb re-derived calls from the RT-PCR reads in MiXCR, one entry per CDR3 protein. Of more than 450,000 distinct CDR3 sequences in the sample, 7.6% are singletons; the top ten hold 13%. This clonotype was detected a few times. Its specificity is unknown. The sequences come from PBMCs from blood, collected around 25 months after vaccination. The sequence was collected from a man aged 45 to 75 who received an inactivated influenza vaccine. The chain carries TRBV6-2 or TRBV6-3 and TRBJ2-5, with D perhaps matching TRBD1 (5 bases). Here the CDR3 reads CASRPDNPQETQYF. In DNA form, the CDR3 reads TGTGCCAGCAGGCCGGACAATCCCCAAGAGACCCAGTACTTC.